This is a list of T cell receptor beta chains from one sample in a study of vaccination effects on CD4 cells after COVID-19. Sequencing used immunoSEQ multiplex PCR; TCRdb keeps in-frame clones, though not all of them. The sample holds tens of thousands of clones, over 60% seen once. For these TCRs, the target antigens are not known. The sequencing used CD4+ T cells from PBMCs cultured with HCoV-NL63 spike peptides, collected before COVID-19 vaccination. Receptor source: a human donor who had a prior SARS-CoV-2 infection. CDR3s include the opening cysteine and the closing phenylalanine or tryptophan. The D gene is left open where the match is weak. Clone size is given for some rows only: seen once, a few or many times, or a class if the clone is expanded.

d_call: NA; clone_size: NA; j_call: TRBJ1-1; v_call: TRBV5-1; cdr3_aa: CASGSSLFDGYTEAFF
d_call: NA; clone_size: few; j_call: TRBJ2-6; v_call: TRBV7-9; cdr3_aa: CASSFSRGSGANVLTF
d_call: TRBD1; clone_size: NA; j_call: TRBJ2-2; v_call: TRBV5-1; cdr3_aa: CASSSHLQGIGELFF
d_call: NA; clone_size: once; j_call: TRBJ1-1; v_call: TRBV4-3; cdr3_aa: CASSQDWEITEAFF
d_call: NA; clone_size: NA; j_call: TRBJ2-3; v_call: TRBV11-3; cdr3_aa: CASSLQDKVQYF
d_call: TRBD2; clone_size: NA; j_call: TRBJ2-5; v_call: TRBV2; cdr3_aa: CASGRGLAGETQYF
d_call: TRBD2; clone_size: NA; j_call: TRBJ2-1; v_call: TRBV10-1; cdr3_aa: CAGLETSGVNNEQFF
d_call: NA; clone_size: NA; j_call: TRBJ2-3; v_call: TRBV5-1; cdr3_aa: CASSLGGAEDTQYF
d_call: TRBD1; clone_size: NA; j_call: TRBJ1-1; v_call: TRBV7-9; cdr3_aa: CASSTQGGAGTEAFF
d_call: NA; clone_size: NA; j_call: TRBJ2-7; v_call: TRBV4-1; cdr3_aa: CASSHPGGGYEQYF
d_call: NA; clone_size: NA; j_call: TRBJ1-2; v_call: TRBV9; cdr3_aa: CASSVWGNYGYTF
d_call: TRBD2; clone_size: NA; j_call: TRBJ2-3; v_call: TRBV4-3; cdr3_aa: CASSQWASGPVDTQYF
d_call: NA; clone_size: NA; j_call: TRBJ2-1; v_call: TRBV7-8; cdr3_aa: CASSLRRSSYNEQFF
d_call: TRBD2; clone_size: NA; j_call: TRBJ2-1; v_call: TRBV15; cdr3_aa: CATSRLAGGQGNEQFF
d_call: NA; clone_size: NA; j_call: TRBJ2-7; v_call: TRBV5-5; cdr3_aa: CASSRYGMQGLSYEQYF
d_call: TRBD1; clone_size: NA; j_call: TRBJ2-5; v_call: TRBV19; cdr3_aa: CASSITLDRAKFVQETQYF
d_call: NA; clone_size: few; j_call: TRBJ2-5; v_call: TRBV12-5; cdr3_aa: CASATAGALETQYF
d_call: NA; clone_size: NA; j_call: TRBJ1-1; v_call: TRBV10-1; cdr3_aa: CAQKQGAFF
d_call: NA; clone_size: NA; j_call: TRBJ2-1; v_call: TRBV3-1/TRBV3-2; cdr3_aa: CASSQSGPSSYNEQFF
d_call: TRBD1; clone_size: NA; j_call: TRBJ1-2; v_call: TRBV5-1; cdr3_aa: CASSVSGTGSGYTF
d_call: TRBD1; clone_size: NA; j_call: TRBJ1-2; v_call: TRBV2; cdr3_aa: CASSDQGAEGYTF
d_call: NA; clone_size: NA; j_call: TRBJ1-6; v_call: TRBV5-4; cdr3_aa: CASSPEGSRVGNSPLHF
d_call: TRBD1; clone_size: NA; j_call: TRBJ1-3; v_call: TRBV19; cdr3_aa: CASSIGREAGGLGNTIYF
d_call: NA; clone_size: NA; j_call: TRBJ1-2; v_call: TRBV20-1; cdr3_aa: CSASPGYTF
d_call: NA; clone_size: NA; j_call: TRBJ2-2; v_call: TRBV11-3; cdr3_aa: CASSLAYTGELFF
d_call: NA; clone_size: once; j_call: TRBJ2-7; v_call: TRBV5-8; cdr3_aa: CASRYSQGLSYEQYF
d_call: NA; clone_size: NA; j_call: TRBJ2-7; v_call: TRBV4-3; cdr3_aa: CASSRSPPGADIYEQYF
d_call: NA; clone_size: NA; j_call: TRBJ1-2; v_call: TRBV7-2; cdr3_aa: CASSAHRSHRGGYTF
d_call: NA; clone_size: NA; j_call: TRBJ1-4; v_call: TRBV5-8; cdr3_aa: CASSLFVRPPTNEKLFF
d_call: NA; clone_size: NA; j_call: TRBJ2-1; v_call: TRBV6-4; cdr3_aa: CANHRAFDRNEQFF
d_call: NA; clone_size: NA; j_call: TRBJ1-4; v_call: TRBV18; cdr3_aa: CASSPPGQRDEKLFF
d_call: TRBD2; clone_size: NA; j_call: TRBJ2-6; v_call: TRBV10-3; cdr3_aa: CAISDWTSGSSGANVLTF
d_call: NA; clone_size: few; j_call: TRBJ2-1; v_call: TRBV7-9; cdr3_aa: CASSLGTGEQFF
d_call: NA; clone_size: few; j_call: TRBJ1-6; v_call: TRBV14; cdr3_aa: CASSLYGPPGAPLHF
d_call: NA; clone_size: NA; j_call: TRBJ1-1; v_call: TRBV7-9; cdr3_aa: CASNAWAGGTEAFF
d_call: NA; clone_size: once; j_call: TRBJ1-6; v_call: TRBV7-9; cdr3_aa: CASSFFGANSPLHF
d_call: TRBD2; clone_size: once; j_call: TRBJ2-7; v_call: TRBV4-3; cdr3_aa: CASSQDYRELAGGSWYEQYF
d_call: NA; clone_size: NA; j_call: TRBJ2-5; v_call: TRBV18; cdr3_aa: CASSRKQDSQETQYF
d_call: TRBD1; clone_size: NA; j_call: TRBJ1-6; v_call: TRBV9; cdr3_aa: CASSPRQGPNSPLHF
d_call: TRBD1; clone_size: few; j_call: TRBJ1-1; v_call: TRBV3-1/TRBV3-2; cdr3_aa: CASSQEAKGDTGGTEAFF
d_call: NA; clone_size: NA; j_call: TRBJ1-1; v_call: TRBV2; cdr3_aa: CASSDETATEAFF